Reported below is one TCR beta chain. This sample was included in a study of blood T cell repertoires in COVID-19. CDR1 MNHEY and CDR2 SVGAGI come from the germline V gene. The J segment lost 5 bases and the V segment lost 6 bases, leaving 11 bases of the junction unmatched. The CDR3 consists of 15 residues. TCRdb's table, derived via immunoSEQ multiplex PCR, lists solely in-frame clones and lacks some. The sample holds approximately 53,000 clones, 87% seen once. Source material: peripheral blood. The V call is TRBV6-5, the J call TRBJ1-2, with TRBD1 matching over 8 bases. This receptor was taken from a woman of 80 years or more with COVID-19, enrolled during active disease. As DNA, the CDR3 is TGTGCCAGCAGAGGAGGTGCAGGGGGCTTTTATGGCTACACCTTC. This translates into CASRGGAGGFYGYTF.